The 24 T cell receptor beta chains given below trace back to one sample, sequenced in a study of T and B cells in COVID-19 patients. Multiplex PCR with BIOMED2 TRB-A/B primer pools amplified TRB rearrangements. One entry per CDR3 protein results from TCRdb running MiXCR on the multiplex PCR reads. Of over 7,500 distinct CDR3 sequences listed, approximately 30% are singletons. From blood, about 220-500 ng of genomic DNA served as TRB template. Sequences were obtained from blood. These receptors all come from a human donor with active COVID-19.

This rearrangement joins TRBV15 to TRBJ2-1, with no clear D. The CDR3 length is 14 residues. V was pared by 5 bases and J by 4 bases, with 12 bases between. Germline V gene data show CDR1 as LNHNV and CDR2 as YYDKDF (reference sequence). The CDR3 here is CATSLVVSYNEQFF. The DNA of the CDR3 is TGTGCCACCAGCCTAGTTGTGAGTTACAATGAGCAGTTCTTC.

The V call is TRBV6-5, the J call TRBJ1-1; a possible D gene is TRBD1 (6 bases). Germline loops: CDR1 MNHEY, CDR2 SVGAGI. V was pared by 5 bases and J by 6 bases, with 16 bases between. This CDR3 spans 14 amino acids. CDR3 sequence (DNA): TGTGCCAGCAGTGAACAGGGTAGACTGGCTGAAGCTTTCTTT. It translates to CASSEQGRLAEAFF.

The chain uses TRBV6-1 and TRBJ1-2; D call uncertain. CDR1 is MNHNS, CDR2 SASEGT, per germline. V shed 0 bases and J shed 1 base, with 6 bases lying between them. This CDR3 contains 14 residues. CDR3 sequence reads: CASSEALGNYGYTF. The CDR3 DNA sequence: TGTGCCAGCAGTGAAGCGCTGGGTAACTATGGCTACACCTTC.

Comments on this clonotype: Possible read error: a much larger clone is one base away. The chain combines TRBV19 with TRBJ2-5, with D tentatively TRBD1 (6 bases). The germline gives CDR1 LNHDA, CDR2 SQIVND (reference sequence). The CDR3 consists of 13 residues. V lost 0 bases and J lost 7, with 9 bases in between. CDR3 amino acids: CASSIEPGATQYF. The DNA for the CDR3 is TGTGCCAGTAGTATAGAACCAGGGGCGACCCAGTACTTC.

The rearrangement joins TRBV20-1 to TRBJ2-5; 14 bases line up with TRBD2. With 3 bases clipped from V and 4 bases from J, the junction kept 1 base outside the gene matches. This CDR3 spans 14 amino acids. Per germline, CDR1 DFQATT and CDR2 SNEGSKA (reference sequence). This CDR3 is CSARTSGGAETQYF. The CDR3 region has the DNA TGCAGTGCTAGGACTAGCGGGGGGGCAGAGACCCAGTACTTC.

The J gene is TRBJ1-6, the V gene TRBV6-1; D is unresolved. The V end was cut by 7 bases, the J end by 6 bases, with 4 bases between. This CDR3 comprises 11 residues. Per germline, CDR1 MNHNS and CDR2 SASEGT. The DNA of the CDR3 is TGTGCCAGCAAATTTAATTCACCCCTCCACTTT. It encodes CASKFNSPLHF.

By proportion, this clonotype is medium-sized. This chain joins TRBV6-1 and TRBJ2-7; TRBD1 is a possible D gene (5 bases). The CDR3 contains 12 residues. Germline values: CDR1 MNHNS, CDR2 SASEGT. V was clipped by 6 bases and J by 2 bases, with 8 bases between them. CDR3 DNA: TGTGCCAGCAGGGACACTACCTACGAGCAGTACGTC. It translates to CASRDTTYEQYV.

This clonotype is classed as medium-sized. The CDR3 region has the DNA TGTGCCAGCAGTTGGACAGGGGATGAGCAGTTCTTC. This sequence encodes CASSWTGDEQFF. J is TRBJ2-1 and V is TRBV6-6; 9 nucleotides line up with TRBD1. CDR1 is MNHNY, CDR2 SVGAGI, per germline (reference sequence). The CDR3 consists of 12 residues. Trimming took 4 bases from V and 8 from J; bases not matched to a gene: 0.

This clonotype was seen a few times. The V call is TRBV7-2, the J call TRBJ2-3; tentatively, D is TRBD2 (6 bases). CDR3 length: 12 residues. The germline gives CDR1 SGHTA, CDR2 FQGNSA. V was cut by 4 bases and J by 12 bases, with 14 bases left in between. CDR3 loop: CASSSNREVQYF. The DNA of the CDR3 is TGTGCCAGCAGCTCCAATAGGGAGGTCCAGTATTTT.

This clonotype is judged medium-sized. The chain carries TRBV29-1 and TRBJ1-4; tentative D call: TRBD1 (5 bases). Germline V gene data show CDR1 as SQVTM and CDR2 as ANQGSEA. Trimming left V 7 bases short and J 6 bases short, with 15 bases between. The CDR3 runs 13 residues. The CDR3 nucleotides are TGCAGCGCCCTGTGGGGGGGGGATGAAAAACTGTTTTTT. This sequence encodes CSALWGGDEKLFF. The whole variable domain, filled in from reference TRBV29-1 and TRBJ1-4, reads SAVISQKPSRDICQRGTSLTIQCQVDSQVTMMFWYRQQPGQSLTLIATANQGSEATYESGFVIDKFPISRPNLTFSTLTVSNMSPEDSSIYLCSALWGGDEKLFFGSGTQLSVL.

The chain carries TRBV19 and TRBJ1-5; 10 bases match TRBD1. Germline V gives CDR1 LNHDA, CDR2 SQIVND (reference sequence). The CDR3 has 14 residues. Unmatched junction bases numbered 5, after V lost 6 bases and J lost 6 bases. The CDR3 protein is CASSRDRGAQPQHF. The CDR3 DNA is TGTGCCAGTAGCCGGGACAGGGGTGCTCAGCCCCAGCATTTT.

V usage is TRBV6-1 and J usage is TRBJ2-7; possible D gene TRBD1, 6 bases. This CDR3 is built from 12 residues. The V and J ends lost 6 bases and 2 bases respectively, with 8 bases between them. CDR1 is MNHNS, CDR2 SASEGT, per germline. CDR3 in DNA: TGTGCCAGCAGGACAGGACCCTACGAGCAGTACGTC. Its protein is CASRTGPYEQYV.

J is TRBJ1-2 and V is TRBV5-1; D is unclear. V gave up 3 bases and J gave up 0 bases, with 12 bases separating them. The CDR3 runs to 15 residues. Germline-derived CDR1 and CDR2 are SGHRS and YFSETQ. Here the CDR3 reads CASSSTSLTNYGYTF. CDR3 nucleotide sequence: TGCGCCAGCAGCTCTACAAGTCTGACTAACTATGGCTACACCTTC.

The V and J genes are TRBV7-2 and TRBJ1-2, with D tentatively TRBD1 (5 bases). The ends were cut back, 6 bases at V and 5 bases at J, with 13 bases in the middle. This CDR3 contains 13 residues. CDR1 SGHTA and CDR2 FQGNSA come from the germline V gene. The CDR3 protein is CASRLDSHYGYTF. The CDR3 coding sequence is TGTGCCAGCAGACTTGACAGTCATTATGGCTACACCTTC.

The chain has TRBV14 and TRBJ2-5, with TRBD2 identical over 8 bases. From germline, CDR1 is SGHDN and CDR2 FVKESK. The CDR3 sequence is 15 residues long. Losses at the gene ends were 0 bases for V and 5 bases for J; bases not matched to a gene: 5. In DNA form, the CDR3 reads TGTGCCAGCAGCCAAGATACGGGAGGGATGGAGACCCAGTACTTC. This sequence encodes CASSQDTGGMETQYF.

This clonotype appeared a few times. As DNA, the CDR3 is TGTGCCAGCAGTTTTACAGGGACAGATACGCAGTATTTT. Translation: CASSFTGTDTQYF. The chain employs TRBV6-5 and TRBJ2-3; D is perhaps TRBD1 (6 bases). Germline V gene sequence: CDR1 MNHEY, CDR2 SVGAGI. Trimming cost V 4 bases and J 3 bases, with 8 bases left between them. The CDR3 is made up of 13 amino acids.

The rearrangement joins TRBV20-1 to TRBJ2-1; 8 positions agree with TRBD1. Germline V gene data show CDR1 as DFQATT and CDR2 as SNEGSKA (reference sequence). V lost 6 bases, J lost 3 bases, and 10 bases stayed unmatched. This CDR3 spans 15 amino acids. CDR3 sequence: CSAVQGALIYNEQFF. CDR3 nucleotides: TGCAGTGCCGTCCAGGGGGCCCTAATCTACAATGAGCAGTTCTTC.

This clonotype appeared a few times. This sequence joins TRBV6-5 and TRBJ1-5; TRBD1 matches at 8 bases. CDR3 length equals 17 residues. The germline gives CDR1 MNHEY, CDR2 SVGAGI. V shed 0 bases and J 2 bases; nucleotides not matched to a gene: 6. CDR3: CASSYSQGALGNQPQHF. In DNA form, the CDR3 reads TGTGCCAGCAGTTACTCTCAGGGGGCGCTGGGCAATCAGCCCCAGCATTTT.

With respect to this clonotype: Germline is not matched at one junction end, which may reflect a read error. The V gene is TRBV5-1, the J gene TRBJ2-2; unclear D gene. Germline CDR1 reads SGHRS; CDR2 reads YFSETQ. The length of the CDR3 is 15 residues. The CDR3 is CTSSQQSTNTGELFF. CDR3 nucleotides: TGCACCAGCAGCCAACAGAGCACGAACACCGGGGAGCTGTTTTTT.

This chain uses TRBV20-1 with TRBJ2-1, with 10 bases that match TRBD1. The CDR3 has 15 residues. J was trimmed by 7 bases and V by 2 bases; bases with no gene match: 8. The germline gives CDR1 DFQATT, CDR2 SNEGSKA (reference sequence). For the CDR3, the DNA is TGCAGTGCTAGAATCCCCAAGGGACAGGGGAATGAGCAGTTCTTC. This sequence encodes CSARIPKGQGNEQFF.

The J gene is TRBJ2-3, the V gene TRBV7-6; D is unclear. The CDR3 spans 16 residues. The V end lost 5 bases, the J end lost 3 bases, and 18 bases lay between the germline ends. From germline, CDR1 is SGHVS and CDR2 FNYEAQ. The CDR3 bases are TGTGCCAGCAGCCCAGCAACAAGCCTGGTTACAGATACGCAGTATTTT. Its protein is CASSPATSLVTDTQYF.

This clonotype has a single count. Germline is not matched at one junction end, which may reflect a read error. This sequence joins TRBV4-3 and TRBJ2-7; no firm D call. CDR3 length equals 14 residues. Germline V lookup: CDR1 LGHNA, CDR2 YSLEER. This CDR3 is CASSQGMGRNEQYF. CDR3 bases: TGTGCCAGCAGCCAAGGAATGGGTCGTAACGAGCAGTACTTC.

CDR3 bases: TGTGCCAGCAGTTTAAGGTATTCTAGCGGCGAAAGCACAGATACGCAGTATTTT. Translated, it gives CASSLRYSSGESTDTQYF. The genes are TRBV12-3 or TRBV12-4 and TRBJ2-3; TRBD2 aligns across 7 bases. Trimming took 2 bases from V and 0 from J; bases not matched to a gene: 11. The CDR3 totals 18 residues.

With respect to this clonotype: A read error may be the cause here, since a much bigger clone is one base away. The rearrangement joins TRBV27 to TRBJ2-6; no reliable D call. In germline, CDR1 is MNHEY, CDR2 SMNVEV (reference sequence). Trimming pared 5 bases from V and 0 bases from J, leaving 11 bases between. The CDR3 runs 16 residues. The CDR3 DNA reads as TGTGCCAGCAGTCGTTGCAGCAACTCTGGGGCCAACGTCCTGACTTTC. Residues: CASSRCSNSGANVLTF.